A selection of T cell receptor beta chains follows, all from one sample in a study of graft-versus-host responses after intestinal transplantation. The protocol was immunoSEQ multiplex PCR, while the TCRdb copy is restricted to in-frame clones and leaves out a portion. The sample shows more than 90,000 clones, around nine tenths of them seen only once. No antigen has been identified for these receptors. The sample in question was unstimulated CD4+ T cells sorted from spleen or lymph node cells, obtained before transplant. All receptors come from a human donor who was the organ donor for an intestinal transplant. CDR3s include the opening cysteine and the closing phenylalanine or tryptophan. The D gene is left open where the match is weak. Clone size is stated in some rows and not others, as once, few, many or a class when expanded.

size: NA; D: NA; V: TRBV27; J: TRBJ2-5; DNA: TGTGCCAGCAGTGCCGCCTCGGCGTCGGCCGCCTGGGGGGAGACCCAGTACTTC; CDR3: CASSAASASAAWGETQYF
size: NA; D: NA; V: TRBV7-9; J: TRBJ1-5; DNA: TGTGCCAGCAGCTTAGAGGGAGGGAATCAGCCCCAGCATTTT; CDR3: CASSLEGGNQPQHF
size: once; D: TRBD2; V: TRBV6-1; J: TRBJ2-7; DNA: TGTGCCAGCAGTGGGGGACTATTCTACGAGCAGTACTTC; CDR3: CASSGGLFYEQYF
size: NA; D: NA; V: TRBV15; J: TRBJ2-1; DNA: TGTGCCACCAGCTTAGGGACTTACTCCTACAATGAGCAGTTCTTC; CDR3: CATSLGTYSYNEQFF
size: NA; D: NA; V: TRBV6-6; J: TRBJ1-2; DNA: TGTGCCAGCAGTCGGACGCCTGAGGGGGGCTACACCTTC; CDR3: CASSRTPEGGYTF
size: NA; D: TRBD1; V: TRBV29-1; J: TRBJ2-5; DNA: TGCAGCGCCGGACAGGGAAGAGGGCAAGAGACCCAGTACTTC; CDR3: CSAGQGRGQETQYF
size: NA; D: NA; V: TRBV4-3; J: TRBJ2-3; DNA: TGCGCCAGCAGCCAAGAACACAAAAATACAGATACGCAGTATTTT; CDR3: CASSQEHKNTDTQYF
size: NA; D: NA; V: TRBV18; J: TRBJ1-2; DNA: TGTGCCAGCTCACCAGGTCCAGGGGACTATGGCTACACCTTC; CDR3: CASSPGPGDYGYTF
size: NA; D: NA; V: TRBV6-5; J: TRBJ1-2; DNA: TGTGCCAGCAGTCTGAGAGAGGGCGTCGGCTACACCTTC; CDR3: CASSLREGVGYTF
size: once; D: TRBD1; V: TRBV28; J: TRBJ2-1; DNA: TGTGCCAGCAGTCTCCCCGGGACAGGGGGAAATGAGCAGTTCTTC; CDR3: CASSLPGTGGNEQFF
size: NA; D: TRBD2; V: TRBV4-1; J: TRBJ2-1; DNA: TGCGCCAGCAGCCAAGATGTCGGGCTAGCGGGGCGGAATGAGCAGTTCTTC; CDR3: CASSQDVGLAGRNEQFF
size: NA; D: NA; V: TRBV11-3; J: TRBJ1-4; DNA: TGTGCCAGCAGCTTTTTACAGCATGAAAAACTGTTTTTT; CDR3: CASSFLQHEKLFF
size: NA; D: NA; V: TRBV5-4; J: TRBJ2-2; DNA: TGTGCCAGCAGCCCCCCCCGGCGGAGCGGGGAGCTGTTTTTT; CDR3: CASSPPRRSGELFF
size: once; D: TRBD1; V: TRBV5-6; J: TRBJ2-1; DNA: TGTGCCAGCAGCCTCACCGGGACAGGGCATGAGCAGTTCTTC; CDR3: CASSLTGTGHEQFF
size: NA; D: NA; V: TRBV1; J: TRBJ2-4; DNA: TGCACCAGCACTTTTGGCGAATTAGCCAAAAACATTCAGTACTTC; CDR3: CTSTFGELAKNIQYF
size: NA; D: NA; V: TRBV27; J: TRBJ1-4; DNA: TGTGCCAGCAGTTTGGGGGCCATTCAGGGGACGCGCAAACTGTTTTTT; CDR3: CASSLGAIQGTRKLFF
size: NA; D: TRBD1; V: TRBV10-3; J: TRBJ1-1; DNA: TGTGCCACTGGACAGGGGTTGGGGAACACTGAAGCTTTCTTT; CDR3: CATGQGLGNTEAFF
size: NA; D: NA; V: TRBV13; J: TRBJ2-1; DNA: TGTGCCAGCAAAGGCGAGGATGAGCAGTTCTTC; CDR3: CASKGEDEQFF
size: NA; D: TRBD2; V: TRBV7-2; J: TRBJ2-7; DNA: TGTGCCAGCAGCTTAGTGGCGGGGGGGGACGAGCAGTACTTC; CDR3: CASSLVAGGDEQYF
size: NA; D: NA; V: TRBV28; J: TRBJ1-2; DNA: TGTGCCAGCACCAGGGTGGCACTGGCCCTCTATGGCTACACCTTC; CDR3: CASTRVALALYGYTF